This passage covers 28 T cell receptor beta chains from one sample sequenced in a study of blood T cell repertoires in COVID-19. The repertoire was sequenced with immunoSEQ multiplex PCR; TCRdb's copy has only in-frame clones and lacks some. The repertoire has 230,000 or so clones, more than 65% of them found once; the top ten carry 1.4%. Input material: peripheral blood. These receptors were obtained from a woman between 40 and 50 years old who had recovered from COVID-19.

CDR3 in DNA: TGTGCCAGCAGCTTAGGGTCAGCGAATCCCCTCTACGAGCAGTACTTC. This sequence encodes CASSLGSANPLYEQYF. The chain recombines TRBV7-8 with TRBJ2-7; D is unclear. Germline assignment: CDR1 SGHVS and CDR2 FQNEAQ. The germline V and J ends were trimmed by 1 base and 3 bases, with 16 bases remaining between them. CDR3 size: 16 residues.

The V call is TRBV5-1, the J call TRBJ2-1, with 12 bases aligning to TRBD2. CDR1 is SGHRS, CDR2 YFSETQ, per germline. V was pared by 4 bases and J by 5 bases, with 7 bases of the junction left unmatched. The CDR3 sequence is 16 residues long. Here the CDR3 reads CASSDLSSGRDNEQFF. The CDR3 coding sequence is TGCGCCAGCAGCGATTTATCTAGCGGGAGGGACAATGAGCAGTTCTTC.

The chain is built from TRBV18 and TRBJ2-2; 7 bases are shared with TRBD2. CDR1 is KGHSH and CDR2 is LQKENI in the germline V gene. The CDR3 contains 16 residues. J was trimmed by 3 bases and V by 0 bases; bases with no gene match: 4. The CDR3 nucleotides read TGTGCCAGCTCACCACCGGGAGGGTCGGACACCGGGGAGCTGTTTTTT. Translation: CASSPPGGSDTGELFF.

This clone was detected once. The genes are TRBV6-4 and TRBJ1-2; D gene unclear. CDR3 size: 15 residues. Germline V gene sequence: CDR1 MRHNA, CDR2 SNTAGT. Deletions cut 7 bases from V and 1 base from J, with 16 bases between. CDR3 protein: CASTTWEGINYGYTF. CDR3 coding DNA: TGTGCCAGCACAACCTGGGAGGGAATTAACTATGGCTACACCTTC.

The chain is built from TRBV7-9 and TRBJ1-1; D perhaps matches TRBD1 (5 bases). The CDR3 sequence is 14 residues long. V lost 0 bases and J lost 0, with 5 bases in between. CDR1 SEHNR and CDR2 FQNEAQ come from the germline V gene (reference sequence). This chain's CDR3 is CASSLAGVNTEAFF. DNA of the CDR3: TGTGCCAGCAGCTTAGCAGGGGTGAACACTGAAGCTTTCTTT. Full variable domain (missing parts from reference TRBV7-9 and TRBJ1-1): DTGVSQNPRHKITKRGQNVTFRCDPISEHNRLYWYRQTLGQGPEFLTYFQNEAQLEKSRLLSDRFSAERPKGSFSTLEIQRTEQGDSAMYLCASSLAGVNTEAFFGQGTRLTVV.

This sequence joins TRBV5-1 and TRBJ2-5; D possibly corresponds to TRBD2 (5 bases). The CDR3 is made up of 13 amino acids. Per germline, CDR1 SGHRS and CDR2 YFSETQ. V shed 0 bases and J shed 5 bases, with 8 bases lying between them. CDR3 protein: CASSLDLAETQYF. In DNA, the CDR3 is TGCGCCAGCAGCTTGGATCTAGCCGAGACCCAGTACTTC.

This clone was counted a single time. This chain joins TRBV11-3 and TRBJ2-3, with 8 bases aligning to TRBD1. V lost 5 bases to trimming and J lost 5 bases; unmatched junction nucleotides: 6. CDR1 is SGHNT, CDR2 YENEEA, per germline. This CDR3 has 14 residues. Here the CDR3 DNA reads TGTGCCAGCAGCCCGGGACAGGTACAAGATACGCAGTATTTT. This translates into CASSPGQVQDTQYF.

This clone was picked up a small number of times. The chain has TRBV7-9 and TRBJ1-5; 7 positions match TRBD1. V gave up 5 bases and J gave up 5 bases; unmatched junction bases: 6. The CDR3 consists of 14 residues. CDR1 SEHNR and CDR2 FQNEAQ come from the germline V gene (reference sequence). CDR3 sequence: CASSPRDRDQPQHF. In nucleotides, the CDR3 is TGTGCCAGCAGCCCCCGGGACAGAGATCAGCCCCAGCATTTT.

This clone turned up a few times. The V call is TRBV28, the J call TRBJ1-2; 8 bases are shared with TRBD1. The CDR3 totals 13 residues. V lost 3 bases to trimming and J lost 6 bases; unmatched junction nucleotides: 3. The germline V gene encodes CDR1 MDHEN and CDR2 SYDVKM. Here the CDR3 DNA reads TGTGCCAGCAGTTTTTCAGGGGGCCATGGCTACACCTTC. It is translated as CASSFSGGHGYTF.

The chain links TRBV25-1 to TRBJ2-1; 13 bases match TRBD2. J gave up 10 bases and V 2 bases, and 8 bases lay outside the gene matches. CDR1 MGHDK and CDR2 SYGVNS come from the germline V gene. The length of the CDR3 is 16 residues. The DNA for the CDR3 is TGTGCCAGCAGTGAAACTAGCGGGGGGGCCCCCAGGGAGCAGTTCTTC. Translated: CASSETSGGAPREQFF.

This chain connects TRBV5-5 to TRBJ2-3; tentative D call: TRBD2 (5 bases). Germline CDR1 and CDR2: SGHKS and YYEKEE (reference sequence). V was cut by 0 bases and J by 8 bases, with 7 bases left in between. The CDR3 covers 12 residues. The CDR3 spells CASSLVAGTQYF. The CDR3 DNA follows: TGTGCCAGCAGCTTGGTGGCGGGTACGCAGTATTTT.

V is TRBV30 and J is TRBJ1-2; D is uncertain. This CDR3 contains 13 residues. The germline V and J ends were trimmed by 3 bases and 6 bases, with 14 bases remaining between them. CDR1 and CDR2 (germline): GTSNPN, SVGIG (reference sequence). The CDR3 loop is CAWSRGVEDGYTF. The CDR3 nucleotides read TGTGCCTGGAGCCGCGGGGTCGAAGATGGCTACACCTTC.

This clone was observed a handful of times. The chain uses TRBV2 and TRBJ1-5; a possible D gene is TRBD1 (5 bases). There are 14 residues in the CDR3. The germline V and J ends were trimmed by 6 bases and 6 bases, with 15 bases remaining between them. Per germline, CDR1 SNHLY and CDR2 FYNNEI. CDR3 in DNA: TGTGCCAGCAGGAGAAGGATGGGGGGTCAGCCCCAGCATTTT. Amino acid sequence: CASRRRMGGQPQHF.

This chain links TRBV13 with TRBJ2-7; 8 bases line up with TRBD1. CDR3 size: 18 residues. J was trimmed by 0 bases and V by 5 bases; bases with no gene match: 15. Germline V lookup: CDR1 PRHDT, CDR2 FYEKMQ (reference sequence). CDR3 coding DNA: TGTGCCAGCAGCCAACCACGAGGGACAGGCAAAAGCTCCTACGAGCAGTACTTC. Translation gives CASSQPRGTGKSSYEQYF.

V usage is TRBV9 and J usage is TRBJ1-5; TRBD1 agrees at 11 bases. The V gene's germline CDR1 is SGDLS and CDR2 YYNGEE. The CDR3 has 16 amino acids. V gave up 0 bases and J gave up 6 bases; unmatched junction bases: 5. The CDR3 coding sequence is TGTGCCAGCAGCGTAGGGACAGGGGGCTTATCTCAGCCCCAGCATTTT. As protein: CASSVGTGGLSQPQHF.

The chain joins TRBV19 to TRBJ1-4, with D uncertain. The germline V gene encodes CDR1 LNHDA and CDR2 SQIVND (reference sequence). Trimming removed 5 bases from V and 0 bases from J, with 13 bases in between. This CDR3 contains 16 residues. The CDR3 here is CASSLQDGSTNEKLFF. The CDR3 coding sequence is TGTGCCAGTAGTTTACAAGACGGGTCAACTAATGAAAAACTGTTTTTT. Supplemented by reference TRBV19 and TRBJ1-4, the full variable domain reads DGGITQSPKYLFRKEGQNVTLSCEQNLNHDAMYWYRQDPGQGLRLIYYSQIVNDFQKGDIAEGYSVSREKKESFPLTVTSAQKNPTAFYLCASSLQDGSTNEKLFFGSGTQLSVL.

Here the CDR3 reads CASSYRRVAGELFF. In DNA, the CDR3 is TGTGCCAGCAGTTATCGGAGGGTAGCCGGGGAGCTGTTTTTT. This chain uses TRBV6-5 with TRBJ2-2, with D maybe TRBD2 (6 bases). Trimming removed 3 bases at V and 6 bases at J, with 11 bases between. Germline V CDR1 and CDR2: MNHEY, SVGAGI. CDR3 length: 14 amino acids.

This chain joins TRBV12-3 or TRBV12-4 and TRBJ2-3, with 8 bases aligning to TRBD1. The length of the CDR3 is 13 residues. The V gene end was trimmed by 5 bases and the J gene end by 6 bases; junction bases not matched to a gene: 4. The CDR3 sequence is CASSRDRSDTQYF. The CDR3 DNA sequence: TGTGCCAGCAGTCGGGACAGGAGTGATACGCAGTATTTT.

The rearrangement uses TRBV27 and TRBJ1-4; 8 nucleotides agree with TRBD1. From germline, CDR1 is MNHEY and CDR2 SMNVEV (reference sequence). The ends lost 5 bases at V and 0 bases at J; junction bases unmatched: 20. The CDR3 spans 21 residues. DNA for the CDR3: TGTGCCAGCAGTAACGACCACTTAGGATGGACAGGGCGAACAACTAATGAAAAACTGTTTTTT. It is translated as CASSNDHLGWTGRTTNEKLFF.

This clone was recorded once. This chain uses TRBV7-2 with TRBJ2-1; no definite D call. Germline loops: CDR1 SGHTA, CDR2 FQGNSA. The CDR3 has 15 residues. V dropped 2 bases and J dropped 6 bases, with 14 bases sitting between them. The chain's CDR3 is CASSLSTLLVNEQFF. The CDR3 coding sequence is TGTGCCAGCAGCTTATCCACACTATTAGTCAATGAGCAGTTCTTC.

The chain uses TRBV6-5 and TRBJ1-1, with TRBD1 identical over 7 bases. The CDR3 runs 13 residues. Germline values: CDR1 MNHEY, CDR2 SVGAGI. The ends lost 6 bases at V and 6 bases at J; junction bases unmatched: 7. The CDR3 DNA follows: TGTGCCAGCAGCCTTGACAGGGACGCTGAAGCTTTCTTT. It codes for CASSLDRDAEAFF.

The rearrangement links TRBV5-5 to TRBJ2-1; D might be TRBD2 (6 bases). Deletions cut 0 bases from V and 8 bases from J, with 6 bases between. The CDR3 is 12 residues long. The germline V gene has CDR1 SGHKS and CDR2 YYEKEE (reference sequence). The CDR3: CASSLGDYEQFF. The CDR3 DNA follows: TGTGCCAGCAGCTTGGGGGACTATGAGCAGTTCTTC.

The V call is TRBV28, the J call TRBJ1-5, with D perhaps TRBD1 (5 bases). Germline V gene sequence: CDR1 MDHEN, CDR2 SYDVKM. The CDR3 extends over 14 amino acids. The CDR3 nucleotides read TGTGCGGACGGGACTTACTATAGCAATCAGCCCCAGCATTTT. This sequence encodes CADGTYYSNQPQHF.

This clone was found once. V and J are TRBV7-2 and TRBJ2-1; no firm D call. Germline CDR1 reads SGHTA; CDR2 reads FQGNSA. Trimming shortened V by 2 bases and J by 5 bases, and 4 bases separated the two germline ends. The CDR3 has 12 amino acids. The CDR3, as DNA: TGTGCCAGCAGCTTACAAAACAATGAGCAGTTCTTC. Protein sequence: CASSLQNNEQFF.

As for this clone: Other nucleotide sequences in the sample specify the same CDR3. The gene calls are TRBV6-2 or TRBV6-3 and TRBJ2-7; TRBD1 agrees at 7 bases. V was pared by 6 bases and J by 0 bases, with 5 bases of the junction left unmatched. This CDR3 is 14 amino acids long. The germline CDR1 and CDR2 sequences are MNHEY and SVGEGT. CDR3 bases: TGTGCCAGCAGCCGGACAGGCAACTCCTACGAGCAGTACTTC. It yields the protein CASSRTGNSYEQYF.

The chain employs TRBV27 and TRBJ1-6, with D tentatively TRBD1 (6 bases). The CDR3 totals 14 residues. V was cut by 5 bases and J by 11 bases, with 16 bases left in between. Germline V gives CDR1 MNHEY, CDR2 SMNVEV (reference sequence). The CDR3, as DNA: TGTGCCAGCAGTCGTCGGGACACTCTAACACCCCTCCACTTT. This encodes CASSRRDTLTPLHF.

The rearrangement links TRBV3-1 (or the pseudogene TRBV3-2) to TRBJ2-1; TRBD2 aligns across 8 bases. There are 15 residues in the CDR3. J gave up 5 bases and V 1 base, and 4 bases lay outside the gene matches. The germline V gene encodes CDR1 LGHDT and CDR2 YNNKEL (reference sequence). CDR3 coding DNA: TGTGCCAGCAGCCAAGCGGGACTAGGAAACAATGAGCAGTTCTTC. Its protein is CASSQAGLGNNEQFF.

The genes are TRBV27 and TRBJ2-7, with a possible D match to TRBD1 (7 bases). CDR1 and CDR2 (germline): MNHEY, SMNVEV (reference sequence). The V end was cut by 8 bases, the J end by 7 bases, with 18 bases between. The CDR3 runs 13 residues. Here the CDR3 reads CASYDREVAEQYF. The CDR3 nucleotides are TGTGCCAGCTACGACAGGGAGGTGGCTGAGCAGTACTTC.